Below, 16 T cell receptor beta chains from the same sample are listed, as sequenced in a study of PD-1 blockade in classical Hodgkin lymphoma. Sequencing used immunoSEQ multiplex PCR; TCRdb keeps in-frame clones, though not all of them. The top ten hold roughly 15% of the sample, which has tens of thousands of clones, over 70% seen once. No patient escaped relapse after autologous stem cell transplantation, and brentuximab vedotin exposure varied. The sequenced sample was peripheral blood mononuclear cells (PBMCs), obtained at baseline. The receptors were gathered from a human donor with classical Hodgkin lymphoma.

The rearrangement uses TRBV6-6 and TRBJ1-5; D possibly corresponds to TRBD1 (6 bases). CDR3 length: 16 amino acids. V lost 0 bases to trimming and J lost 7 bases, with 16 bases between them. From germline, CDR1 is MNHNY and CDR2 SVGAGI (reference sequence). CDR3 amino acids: CASSYSRDTRIQPQHF. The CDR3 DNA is TGTGCCAGCAGTTACTCGAGGGACACTAGAATCCAGCCCCAGCATTTT.

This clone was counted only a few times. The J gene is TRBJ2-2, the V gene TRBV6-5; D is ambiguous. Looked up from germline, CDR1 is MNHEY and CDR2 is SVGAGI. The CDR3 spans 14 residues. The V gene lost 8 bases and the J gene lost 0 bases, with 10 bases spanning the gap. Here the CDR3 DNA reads TGTGCCAGCCGGTTAACAGCGAACACCGGGGAGCTGTTTTTT. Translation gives CASRLTANTGELFF.

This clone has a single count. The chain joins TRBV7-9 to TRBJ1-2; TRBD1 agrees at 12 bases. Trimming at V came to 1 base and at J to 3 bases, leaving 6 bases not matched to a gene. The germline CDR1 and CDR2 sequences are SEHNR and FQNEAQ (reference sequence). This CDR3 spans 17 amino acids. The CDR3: CASSLEGTGGSDYGYTF. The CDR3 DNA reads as TGTGCCAGCAGCTTAGAGGGGACAGGGGGCAGTGACTATGGCTACACCTTC.

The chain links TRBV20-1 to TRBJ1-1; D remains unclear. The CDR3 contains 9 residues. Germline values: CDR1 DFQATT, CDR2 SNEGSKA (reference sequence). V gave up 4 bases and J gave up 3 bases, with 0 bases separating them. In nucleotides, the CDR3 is TGCAGTGCTAACACTGAAGCTTTCTTT. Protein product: CSANTEAFF.

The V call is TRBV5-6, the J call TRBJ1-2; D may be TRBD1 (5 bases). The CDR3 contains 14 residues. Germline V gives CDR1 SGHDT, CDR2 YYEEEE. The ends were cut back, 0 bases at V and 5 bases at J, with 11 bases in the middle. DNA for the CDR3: TGTGCCAGCAGCTTGGTGTACCAGGGTTATGGCTACACCTTC. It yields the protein CASSLVYQGYGYTF.

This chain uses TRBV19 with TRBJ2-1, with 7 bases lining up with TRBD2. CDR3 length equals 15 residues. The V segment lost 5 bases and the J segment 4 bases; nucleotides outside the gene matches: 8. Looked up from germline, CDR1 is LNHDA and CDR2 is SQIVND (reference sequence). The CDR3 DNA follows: TGTGCCAGTAGTCCCGCGGGAGCAGCTTACAATGAGCAGTTCTTC. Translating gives CASSPAGAAYNEQFF.

The CDR3 region is CASSLGPSSAYEQYV. For the CDR3, the DNA is TGTGCCAGCAGCCTAGGACCTTCCTCCGCTTATGAGCAGTACGTC. The V and J genes are TRBV7-6 and TRBJ2-7; D is undetermined. V dropped 5 bases and J dropped 7 bases, with 21 bases sitting between them. The CDR3 sequence is 15 residues long. Germline CDR1 and CDR2: SGHVS and FNYEAQ.

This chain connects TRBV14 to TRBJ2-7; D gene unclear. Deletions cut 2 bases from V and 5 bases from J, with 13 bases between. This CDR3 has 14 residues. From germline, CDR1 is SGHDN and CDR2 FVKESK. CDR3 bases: TGTGCCAGCAGCCAATACCCTTTTGGGGACGAGCAGTACTTC. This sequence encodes CASSQYPFGDEQYF.

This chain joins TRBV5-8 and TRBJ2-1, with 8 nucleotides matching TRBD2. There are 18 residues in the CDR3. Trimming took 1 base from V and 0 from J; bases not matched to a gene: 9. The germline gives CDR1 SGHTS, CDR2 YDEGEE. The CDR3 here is CASSLSAGGWSSYNEQFF. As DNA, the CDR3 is TGTGCCAGCAGCTTGAGTGCGGGAGGCTGGAGCTCCTACAATGAGCAGTTCTTC.

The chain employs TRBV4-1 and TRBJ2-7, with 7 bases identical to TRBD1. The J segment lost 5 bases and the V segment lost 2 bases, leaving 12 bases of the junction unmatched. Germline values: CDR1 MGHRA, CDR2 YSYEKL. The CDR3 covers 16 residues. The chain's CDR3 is CASSQPPGGYPNEQYF. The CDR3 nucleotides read TGCGCCAGCAGCCAACCCCCAGGGGGATACCCTAACGAGCAGTACTTC.

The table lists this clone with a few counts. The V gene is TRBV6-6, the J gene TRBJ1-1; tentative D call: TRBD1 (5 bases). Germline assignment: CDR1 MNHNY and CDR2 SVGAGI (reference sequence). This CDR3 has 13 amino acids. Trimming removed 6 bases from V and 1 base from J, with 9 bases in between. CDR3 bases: TGTGCCAGCAGATCTGACAGGAACACTGAAGCTTTCTTT. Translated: CASRSDRNTEAFF.

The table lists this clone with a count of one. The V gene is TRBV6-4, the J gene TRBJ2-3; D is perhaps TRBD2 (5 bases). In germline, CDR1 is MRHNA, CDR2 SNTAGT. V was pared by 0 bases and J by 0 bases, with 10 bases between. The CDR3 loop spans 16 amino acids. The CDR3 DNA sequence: TGTGCCAGCAGTGACTCGGCGGGTGCGAGCACAGATACGCAGTATTTT. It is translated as CASSDSAGASTDTQYF.

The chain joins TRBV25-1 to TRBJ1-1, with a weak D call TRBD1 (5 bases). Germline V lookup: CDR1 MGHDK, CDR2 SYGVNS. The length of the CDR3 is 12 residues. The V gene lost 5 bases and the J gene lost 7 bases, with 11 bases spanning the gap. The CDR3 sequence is CASSFGTLEAFF. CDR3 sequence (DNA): TGTGCCAGCAGTTTCGGGACCCTTGAAGCTTTCTTT.

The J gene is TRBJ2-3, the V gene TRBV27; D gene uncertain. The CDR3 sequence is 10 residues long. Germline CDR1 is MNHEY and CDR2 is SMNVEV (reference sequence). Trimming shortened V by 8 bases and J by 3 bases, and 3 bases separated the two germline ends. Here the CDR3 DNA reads TGTGCCAGCCGGACAGATACGCAGTATTTT. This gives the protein CASRTDTQYF.

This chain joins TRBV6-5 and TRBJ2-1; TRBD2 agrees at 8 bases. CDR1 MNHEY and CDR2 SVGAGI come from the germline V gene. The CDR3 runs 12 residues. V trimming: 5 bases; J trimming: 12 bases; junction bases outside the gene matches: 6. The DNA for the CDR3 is TGTGCCAGCAGTCTCAGCGGGAGAGGGCAGTTCTTC. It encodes CASSLSGRGQFF.

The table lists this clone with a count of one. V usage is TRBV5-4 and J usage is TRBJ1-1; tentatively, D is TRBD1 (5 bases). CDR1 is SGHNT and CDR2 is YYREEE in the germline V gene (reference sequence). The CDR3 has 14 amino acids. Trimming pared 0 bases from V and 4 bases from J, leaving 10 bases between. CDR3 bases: TGTGCCAGCAGCTTGGCCCACAGGCCCACTGAAGCTTTCTTT. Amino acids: CASSLAHRPTEAFF.